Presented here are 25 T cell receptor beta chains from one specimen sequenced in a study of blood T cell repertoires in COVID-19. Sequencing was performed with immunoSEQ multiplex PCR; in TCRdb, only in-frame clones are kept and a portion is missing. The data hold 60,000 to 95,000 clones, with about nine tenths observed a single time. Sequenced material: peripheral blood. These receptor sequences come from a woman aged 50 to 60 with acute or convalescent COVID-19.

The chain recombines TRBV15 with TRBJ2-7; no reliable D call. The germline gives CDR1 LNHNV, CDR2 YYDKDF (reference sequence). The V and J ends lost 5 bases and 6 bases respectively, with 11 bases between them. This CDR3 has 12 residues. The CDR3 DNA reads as TGTGCCACCAGCTCGTACAGCCGCGAGCAGTACTTC. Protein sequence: CATSSYSREQYF.

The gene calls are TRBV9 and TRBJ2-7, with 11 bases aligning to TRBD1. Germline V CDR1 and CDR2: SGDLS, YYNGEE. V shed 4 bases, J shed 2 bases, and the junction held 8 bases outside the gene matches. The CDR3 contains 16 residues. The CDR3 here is CASSTGTGGLAYEQYF. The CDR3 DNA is TGTGCCAGCAGCACCGGGACAGGGGGTCTCGCCTACGAGCAGTACTTC.

This CDR3 reads CSVEKGTTYGYTF. DNA for the CDR3: TGCAGCGTTGAAAAGGGGACAACCTATGGCTACACCTTC. This sequence joins TRBV29-1 and TRBJ1-2; perhaps TRBD1 as D (6 bases). V shed 2 bases and J shed 4 bases, with 11 bases lying between them. The CDR3 loop spans 13 amino acids. CDR1 and CDR2 from the germline V gene are SQVTM and ANQGSEA.

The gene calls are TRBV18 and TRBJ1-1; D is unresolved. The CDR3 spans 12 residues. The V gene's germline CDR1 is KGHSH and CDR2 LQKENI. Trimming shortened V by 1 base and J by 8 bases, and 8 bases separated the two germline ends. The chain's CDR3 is CASSPRASEAFF. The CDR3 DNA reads TGTGCCAGCTCACCACGGGCTTCCGAAGCTTTCTTT.

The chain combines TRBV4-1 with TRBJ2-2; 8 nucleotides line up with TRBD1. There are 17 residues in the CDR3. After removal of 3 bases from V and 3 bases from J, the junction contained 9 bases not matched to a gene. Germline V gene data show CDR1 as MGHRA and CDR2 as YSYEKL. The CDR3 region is CASSQSRGRGDTGELFF. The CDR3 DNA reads TGCGCCAGCAGCCAGAGCAGGGGGCGCGGGGACACCGGGGAGCTGTTTTTT.

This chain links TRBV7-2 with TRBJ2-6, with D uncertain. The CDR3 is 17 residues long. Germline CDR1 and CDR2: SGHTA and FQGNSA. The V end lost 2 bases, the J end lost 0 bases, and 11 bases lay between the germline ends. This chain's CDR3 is CASSLHSPISGANVLTF. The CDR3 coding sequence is TGTGCCAGCAGCTTACATTCCCCCATCTCTGGGGCCAACGTCCTGACTTTC.

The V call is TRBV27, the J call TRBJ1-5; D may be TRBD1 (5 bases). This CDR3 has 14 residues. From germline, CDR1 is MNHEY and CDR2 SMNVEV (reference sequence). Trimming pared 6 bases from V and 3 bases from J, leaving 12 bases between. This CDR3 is CASSPSGDNQPQHF. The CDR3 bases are TGTGCCAGCAGCCCTTCGGGGGACAATCAGCCCCAGCATTTT.

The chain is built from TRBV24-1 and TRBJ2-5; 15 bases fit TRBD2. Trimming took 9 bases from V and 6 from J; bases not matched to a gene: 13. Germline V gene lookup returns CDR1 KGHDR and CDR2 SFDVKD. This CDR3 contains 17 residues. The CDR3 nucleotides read TGTGCCACCGAAGGAATCCGGGGGACTAGCGGGGGGAAGACCCAGTACTTC. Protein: CATEGIRGTSGGKTQYF.

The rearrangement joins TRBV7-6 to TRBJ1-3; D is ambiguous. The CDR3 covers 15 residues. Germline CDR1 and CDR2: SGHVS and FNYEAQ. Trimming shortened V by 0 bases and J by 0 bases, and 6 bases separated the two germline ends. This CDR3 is CASSLAGDSGNTIYF. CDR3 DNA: TGTGCCAGCAGCTTAGCCGGGGACTCTGGAAACACCATATATTTT.

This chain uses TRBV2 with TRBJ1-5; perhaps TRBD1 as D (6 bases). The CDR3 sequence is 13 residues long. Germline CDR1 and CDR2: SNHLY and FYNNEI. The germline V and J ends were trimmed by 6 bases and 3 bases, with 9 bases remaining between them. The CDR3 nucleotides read TGTGCCAGCAGGGACAGTAACAATCAGCCCCAGCATTTT. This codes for CASRDSNNQPQHF. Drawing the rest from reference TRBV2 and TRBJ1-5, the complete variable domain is EPEVTQTPSHQVTQMGQEVILRCVPISNHLYFYWYRQILGQKVEFLVSFYNNEISEKSEIFDDQFSVERPDGSNFTLKIRSTKLEDSAMYFCASRDSNNQPQHFGDGTRLSIL.

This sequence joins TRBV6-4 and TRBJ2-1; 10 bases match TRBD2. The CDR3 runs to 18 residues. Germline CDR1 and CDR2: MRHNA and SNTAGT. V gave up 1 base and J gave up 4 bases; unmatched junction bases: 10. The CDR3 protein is CASSDYITSGDLYNEQFF. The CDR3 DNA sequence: TGTGCCAGCAGTGACTATATAACTAGCGGGGACCTGTACAATGAGCAGTTCTTC.

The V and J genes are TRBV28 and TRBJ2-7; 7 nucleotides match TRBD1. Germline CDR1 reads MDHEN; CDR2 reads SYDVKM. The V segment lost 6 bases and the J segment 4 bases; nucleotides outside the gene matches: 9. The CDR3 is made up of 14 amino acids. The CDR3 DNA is TGTGCCAGCAGCCCAGGGGGAAGAGGGTACGAGCAGTACTTC. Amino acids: CASSPGGRGYEQYF.

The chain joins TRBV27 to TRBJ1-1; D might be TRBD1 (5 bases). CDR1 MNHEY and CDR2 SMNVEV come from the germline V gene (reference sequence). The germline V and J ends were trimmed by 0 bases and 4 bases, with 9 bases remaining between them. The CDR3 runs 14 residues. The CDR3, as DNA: TGTGCCAGCAGTTTATCCCCAGGGCTCACTGAAGCTTTCTTT. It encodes CASSLSPGLTEAFF.

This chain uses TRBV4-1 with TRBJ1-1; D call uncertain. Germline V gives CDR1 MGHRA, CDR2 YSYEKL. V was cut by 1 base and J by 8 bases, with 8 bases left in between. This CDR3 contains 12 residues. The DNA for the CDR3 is TGCGCCAGCAGCCAAGTTGGCACGGAAGCTTTCTTT. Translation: CASSQVGTEAFF.

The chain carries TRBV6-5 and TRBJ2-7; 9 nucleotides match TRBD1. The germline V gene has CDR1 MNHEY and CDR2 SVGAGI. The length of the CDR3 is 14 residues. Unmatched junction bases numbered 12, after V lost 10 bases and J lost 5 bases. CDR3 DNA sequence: TGTGCCACCCAGTCCGGGACAGGGATCCACGAGCAGTACTTC. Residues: CATQSGTGIHEQYF.

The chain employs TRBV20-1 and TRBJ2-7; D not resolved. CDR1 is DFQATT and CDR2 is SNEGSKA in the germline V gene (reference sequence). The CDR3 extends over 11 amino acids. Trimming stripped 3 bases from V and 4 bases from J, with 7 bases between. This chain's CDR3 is CSASKAYEQYF. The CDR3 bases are TGCAGTGCTAGTAAAGCATACGAGCAGTACTTC.

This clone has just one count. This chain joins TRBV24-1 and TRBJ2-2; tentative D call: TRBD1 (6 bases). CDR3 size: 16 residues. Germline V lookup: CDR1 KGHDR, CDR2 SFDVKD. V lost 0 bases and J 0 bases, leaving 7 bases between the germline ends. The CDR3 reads CATSDLQGPNTGELFF. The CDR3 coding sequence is TGTGCCACCAGTGATTTGCAGGGGCCGAACACCGGGGAGCTGTTTTTT.

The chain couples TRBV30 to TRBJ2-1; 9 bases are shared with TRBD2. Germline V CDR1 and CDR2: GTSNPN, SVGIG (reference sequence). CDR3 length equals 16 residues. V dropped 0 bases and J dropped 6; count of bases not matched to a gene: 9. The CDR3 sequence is CAWSVLAGDQLNEQFF. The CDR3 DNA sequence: TGTGCCTGGAGTGTACTAGCGGGCGACCAGCTCAATGAGCAGTTCTTC.

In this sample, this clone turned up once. The CDR3 sequence: CASSLTGRGYEQYF. As DNA, the CDR3 is TGTGCCAGCAGCTTAACGGGGCGGGGTTACGAGCAGTACTTC. This chain links TRBV7-3 with TRBJ2-7; D is perhaps TRBD2 (6 bases). The length of the CDR3 is 14 residues. In germline, CDR1 is SGHTA, CDR2 FQGTGA. Between the trimmed V and J ends, which lost 0 bases and 4 bases, there was a span of 10 bases.

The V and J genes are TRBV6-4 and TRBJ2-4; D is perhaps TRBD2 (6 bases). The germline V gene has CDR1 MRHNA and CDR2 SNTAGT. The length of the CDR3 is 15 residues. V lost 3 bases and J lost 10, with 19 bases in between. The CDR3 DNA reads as TGTGCCAGCAGTGAATCTCCTGGTCTGGGGGGTATTCAGTACTTC. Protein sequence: CASSESPGLGGIQYF.

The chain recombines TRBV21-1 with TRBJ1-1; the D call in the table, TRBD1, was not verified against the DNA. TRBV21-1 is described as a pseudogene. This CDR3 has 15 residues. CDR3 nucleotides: TGTGCCAGCAGCAGTCAACAGTTCATGAACACTGAAGCTTTCTTT. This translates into CASSSQQFMNTEAFF.

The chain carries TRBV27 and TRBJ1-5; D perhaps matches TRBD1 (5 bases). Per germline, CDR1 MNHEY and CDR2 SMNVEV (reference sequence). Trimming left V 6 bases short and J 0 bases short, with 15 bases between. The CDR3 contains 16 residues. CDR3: CASRPDQGTSNQPQHF. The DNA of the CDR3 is TGTGCCAGCAGACCGGACCAGGGAACTAGCAATCAGCCCCAGCATTTT.

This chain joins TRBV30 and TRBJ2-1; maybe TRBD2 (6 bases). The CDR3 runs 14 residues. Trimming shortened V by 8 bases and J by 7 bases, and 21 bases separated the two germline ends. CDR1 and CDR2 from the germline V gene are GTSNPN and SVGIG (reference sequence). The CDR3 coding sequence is TGTGCCGGGGGTCGCCGCGGGGCCCCAAATGAGCAGTTCTTC. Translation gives CAGGRRGAPNEQFF.

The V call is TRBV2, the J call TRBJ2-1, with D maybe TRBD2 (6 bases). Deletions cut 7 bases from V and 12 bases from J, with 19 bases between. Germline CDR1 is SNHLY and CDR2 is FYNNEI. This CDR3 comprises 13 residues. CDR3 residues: CASTAGSRGLQFF. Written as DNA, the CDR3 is TGTGCCAGCACGGCCGGCAGTCGGGGACTGCAGTTCTTC.

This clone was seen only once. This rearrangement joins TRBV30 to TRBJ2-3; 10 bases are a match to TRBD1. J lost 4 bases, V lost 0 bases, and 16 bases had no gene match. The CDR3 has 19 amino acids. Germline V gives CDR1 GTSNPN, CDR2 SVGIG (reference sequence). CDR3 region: CAWSVIGPGQGNFADTQYF. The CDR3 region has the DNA TGTGCCTGGAGTGTAATAGGTCCGGGACAGGGGAATTTTGCAGATACGCAGTATTTT.